Detailed here is one T cell receptor beta chain. Its target is unknown. Treatment specified: some 19 received Ad26.COV2.S at low or high dose, single or two shots; about 5 received placebo; per-sample allocation not given. Collection of samples fell on day 63 after the first vaccine or placebo injection. Spike of the Wuhan-strain SARS-CoV-2 was expressed by an Ad26 vector, which formed the vaccine. The sample originates from a study of Ad26.COV2.S vaccination and SARS-CoV-2 variants. For the study at large: Into the muscle, Ad26.COV2.S was dosed once or twice, 56 days apart.

Sequencing used immunoSEQ multiplex PCR; TCRdb keeps in-frame clones, though not all of them. The table records 300,000 to 450,000 clones, about 85% of them present only once. The germline V gene has CDR1 LGHDT and CDR2 YNNKEL (reference sequence). Trimming removed 0 bases at V and 6 bases at J, with 10 bases between. The length of the CDR3 is 14 residues. Whole-study results and caveats: Spike-specific TCR breadth was greater in vaccine than placebo recipients. Total T cell responses, in the TCR breadth and depth analyses, may have been underestimated.

The specimen comprised peripheral blood, sampled in a trial of Ad26.COV2.S vaccine versus placebo. The receptor's source is a person aged 18-60 years who received the Ad26.COV2.S COVID-19 vaccine or a placebo. This sequence joins TRBV3-1 (or the pseudogene TRBV3-2) and TRBJ2-3; no clear D. The CDR3 DNA reads TGTGCCAGCAGCCAAGAGCCCCGTTTGGATACGCAGTATTTT. Its protein product is CASSQEPRLDTQYF.